These 9 T cell receptor beta chains were sequenced from one sample in a study of T cells expressing NK-cell markers. No DNA is given; TCRdb re-called the 5' RACE reads and lists each CDR3 protein once. Listed are 550,000 or so distinct CDR3 sequences; around 4% falls within the top ten. Source material: blood T cells: a sorted CD56 or NKG2C T cell subset, CD4+ or CD8+ T cells, or bulk PBMC T cells (not recorded which). The receptors come from a man between 18 and 29 years old in good health.

The chain's CDR3 is CATSRDRHITQYF. The V call is TRBV15, the J call TRBJ2-3. This CDR3 is 13 amino acids long. The germline V gene has CDR1 LNHNV and CDR2 YYDKDF (reference sequence).

The chain is built from TRBV28 and TRBJ2-1; with no DNA, the TCRdb D assignment of TRBD2 cannot be verified. Per the germline V gene, CDR1 is MDHEN and CDR2 is SYDVKM. The CDR3 is made up of 14 amino acids. Here the CDR3 reads CASSFLRTFNEQFF.

The gene calls are TRBV7-8 and TRBJ1-2; TCRdb's D call, TRBD1, is unchecked because there is no DNA. The CDR3 totals 17 residues. Looked up from germline, CDR1 is SGHVS and CDR2 is FQNEAQ. CDR3 sequence reads: CASSLTGDRGLIYGYTF. Together with reference TRBV7-8 and TRBJ1-2, the CDR3 gives the full variable domain: GAGVSQSPRYKVAKRGQDVALRCDPISGHVSLFWYQQALGQGPEFLTYFQNEAQLDKSGLPSDRFFAERPEGSVSTLKIQRTQQEDSAVYLCASSLTGDRGLIYGYTFGSGTRLTVV.

The chain uses TRBV6-1 and TRBJ1-1. This CDR3 comprises 14 residues. Looked up from germline, CDR1 is MNHNS and CDR2 is SASEGT. The CDR3: CASRGDQGGTEAFF.

The rearrangement uses TRBV4-1 and TRBJ2-1; with no DNA, the TCRdb D assignment of TRBD2 cannot be verified. The CDR3 runs to 15 residues. The V gene's germline CDR1 is MGHRA and CDR2 YSYEKL. CDR3: CASSHDIRGGNEQFF.

The V gene is TRBV11-1, the J gene TRBJ2-1. Germline values: CDR1 SGHAT, CDR2 FQDESV (reference sequence). The CDR3 sequence is 16 residues long. The CDR3 sequence: CASSLRLDRSYNEQFF.

The chain couples TRBV7-2 to TRBJ2-4. Looked up from germline, CDR1 is SGHTA and CDR2 is FQGNSA. The CDR3 runs 13 residues. CDR3 residues: CASSSSMANIQYF.

The CDR3 spells CASSTRGGQGVGYTF. V usage is TRBV7-2 and J usage is TRBJ1-2; the D call from TCRdb, TRBD1, cannot be confirmed without DNA. The germline V gene has CDR1 SGHTA and CDR2 FQGNSA. The CDR3 is made up of 15 amino acids.

This rearrangement joins TRBV7-9 to TRBJ2-1; without DNA, the TCRdb call of TRBD1 cannot be checked. Germline V lookup: CDR1 SEHNR, CDR2 FQNEAQ (reference sequence). The CDR3 runs to 14 residues. The CDR3 loop reads CASTGDTEYNEQFF.